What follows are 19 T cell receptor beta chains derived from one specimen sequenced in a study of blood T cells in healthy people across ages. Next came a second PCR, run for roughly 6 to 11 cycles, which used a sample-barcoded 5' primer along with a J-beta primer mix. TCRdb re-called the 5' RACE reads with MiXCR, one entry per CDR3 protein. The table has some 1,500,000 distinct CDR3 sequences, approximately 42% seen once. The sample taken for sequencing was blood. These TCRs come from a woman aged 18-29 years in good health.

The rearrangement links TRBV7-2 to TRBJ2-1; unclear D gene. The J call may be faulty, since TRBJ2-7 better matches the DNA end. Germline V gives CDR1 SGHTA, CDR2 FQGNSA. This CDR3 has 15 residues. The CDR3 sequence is CASSLVPDNYNEQYF. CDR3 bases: TGTGCCAGCAGCTTAGTTCCCGACAATTACAATGAGCAGTACTTC.

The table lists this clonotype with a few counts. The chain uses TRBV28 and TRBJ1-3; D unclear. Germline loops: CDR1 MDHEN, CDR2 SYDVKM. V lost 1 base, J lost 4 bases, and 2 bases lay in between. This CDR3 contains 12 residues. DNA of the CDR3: TGTGCCAGCAGTTTATACGGAAACACCATATATTTT. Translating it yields CASSLYGNTIYF.

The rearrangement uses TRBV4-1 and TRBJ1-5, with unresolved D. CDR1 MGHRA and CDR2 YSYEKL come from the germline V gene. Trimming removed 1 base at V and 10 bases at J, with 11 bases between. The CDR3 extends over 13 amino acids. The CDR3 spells CASSQASLGPQHF. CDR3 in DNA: TGCGCCAGCAGCCAAGCCTCCTTGGGTCCCCAGCATTTT.

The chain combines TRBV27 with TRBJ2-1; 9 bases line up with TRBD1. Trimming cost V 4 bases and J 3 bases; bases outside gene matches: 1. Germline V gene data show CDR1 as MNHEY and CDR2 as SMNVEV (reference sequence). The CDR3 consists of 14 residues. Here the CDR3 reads CASSWTGDYNEQFF. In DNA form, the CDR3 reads TGTGCCAGCAGTTGGACAGGGGACTACAATGAGCAGTTCTTC.

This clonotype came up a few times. CDR3 sequence: CASSKAQGPDADTQYF. The CDR3 DNA reads as TGTGCCAGCAGCAAAGCGCAGGGGCCGGACGCAGATACGCAGTATTTT. This sequence joins TRBV21-1 and TRBJ2-3; the table's D call TRBD1 went unverified against the DNA. TRBV21-1 is described as a pseudogene. The CDR3 totals 16 residues.

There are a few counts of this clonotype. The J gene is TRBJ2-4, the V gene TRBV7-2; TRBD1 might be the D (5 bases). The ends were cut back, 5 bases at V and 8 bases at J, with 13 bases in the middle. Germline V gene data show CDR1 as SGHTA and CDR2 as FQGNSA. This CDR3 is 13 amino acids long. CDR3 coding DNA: TGTGCCAGCAGCCTAGACAGTCCGGACATTCAGTACTTC. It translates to CASSLDSPDIQYF.

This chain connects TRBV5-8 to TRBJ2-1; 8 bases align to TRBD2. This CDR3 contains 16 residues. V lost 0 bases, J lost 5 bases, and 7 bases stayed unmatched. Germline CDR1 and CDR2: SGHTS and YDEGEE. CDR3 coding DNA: TGTGCCAGCAGCTTGGTCGGGGGGGCAAGGGACAATGAGCAGTTCTTC. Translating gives CASSLVGGARDNEQFF.

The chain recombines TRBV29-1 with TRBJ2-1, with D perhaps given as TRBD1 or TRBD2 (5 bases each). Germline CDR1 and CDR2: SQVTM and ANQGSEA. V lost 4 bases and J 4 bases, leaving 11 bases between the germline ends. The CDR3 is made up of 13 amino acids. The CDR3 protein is CSVVGERYNEQFF. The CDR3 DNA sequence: TGCAGCGTTGTGGGGGAAAGATACAATGAGCAGTTCTTC.

The CDR3 DNA is TGTGCCATCAGTGAGGCGAAGACAAACGATGCGCAGTACTTC. Translating it yields CAISEAKTNDAQYF. The V and J genes are TRBV10-3 and TRBJ2-7; the D is unclear. CDR3 length equals 14 residues. Germline CDR1 reads ENHRY; CDR2 reads SYGVKD. Deletions cut 2 bases from V and 9 bases from J, with 17 bases between.

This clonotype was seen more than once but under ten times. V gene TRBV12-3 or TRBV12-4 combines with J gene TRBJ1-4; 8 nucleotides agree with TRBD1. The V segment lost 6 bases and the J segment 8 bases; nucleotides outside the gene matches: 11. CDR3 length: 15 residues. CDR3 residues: CASSSRQGLEEKLFF. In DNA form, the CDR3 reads TGTGCCAGCAGCTCTCGACAGGGGTTGGAAGAAAAACTGTTTTTT.

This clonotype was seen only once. The DNA for the CDR3 is TGCAGTGCTTTCAGTGGGGGGGACACTGAAGCTTTCTTT. Translating gives CSAFSGGDTEAFF. The V gene is TRBV20-1, the J gene TRBJ1-1, with D possibly being TRBD1 (5 bases). The germline V and J ends were trimmed by 5 bases and 3 bases, with 13 bases remaining between them. There are 13 residues in the CDR3. Germline CDR1 DFQATT, CDR2 SNEGSKA (reference sequence).

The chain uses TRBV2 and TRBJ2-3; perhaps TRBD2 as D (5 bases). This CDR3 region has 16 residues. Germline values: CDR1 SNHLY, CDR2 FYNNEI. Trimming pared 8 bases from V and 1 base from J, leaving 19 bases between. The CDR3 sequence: CASRGRNQGRTDTQYF. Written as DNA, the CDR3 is TGTGCCAGCCGAGGGCGGAACCAAGGTCGCACAGATACGCAGTATTTT.

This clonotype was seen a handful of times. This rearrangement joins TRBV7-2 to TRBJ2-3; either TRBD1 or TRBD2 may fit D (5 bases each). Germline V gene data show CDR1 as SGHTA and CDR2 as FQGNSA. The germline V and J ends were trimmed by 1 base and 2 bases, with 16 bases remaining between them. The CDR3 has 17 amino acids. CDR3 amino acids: CASSLGLTGRITDTQYF. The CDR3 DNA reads TGTGCCAGCAGCTTAGGCCTAACGGGGCGTATCACAGATACGCAGTATTTT.

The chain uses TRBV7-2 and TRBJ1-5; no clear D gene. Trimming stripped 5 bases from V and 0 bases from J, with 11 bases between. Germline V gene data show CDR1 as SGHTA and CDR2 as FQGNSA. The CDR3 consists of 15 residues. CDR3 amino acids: CASSGWSYSNQPQHF. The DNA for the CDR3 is TGTGCCAGCAGCGGCTGGAGTTATAGCAATCAGCCCCAGCATTTT. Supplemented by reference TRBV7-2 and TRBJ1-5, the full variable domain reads GAGVSQSPSNKVTEKGKDVELRCDPISGHTALYWYRQSLGQGLEFLIYFQGNSAPDKSGLPSDRFSAERTGGSVSTLTIQRTQQEDSAVYLCASSGWSYSNQPQHFGDGTRLSIL.

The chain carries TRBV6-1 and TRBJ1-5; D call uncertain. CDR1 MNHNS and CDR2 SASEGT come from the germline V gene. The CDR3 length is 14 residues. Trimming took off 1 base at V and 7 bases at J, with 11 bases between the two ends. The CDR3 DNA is TGTGCCAGCAGTGAAGAGGCAGGTAACCAGCCCCAGCATTTT. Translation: CASSEEAGNQPQHF.

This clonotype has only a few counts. DNA of the CDR3: TGCGCCAGCAGCCAAGTACGCAGGTCCGATGGCTACACCTTC. The encoded protein is CASSQVRRSDGYTF. The rearrangement links TRBV4-1 to TRBJ1-2; D is unclear. The V end lost 1 base, the J end lost 6 bases, and 12 bases lay between the germline ends. This CDR3 spans 14 amino acids. Germline V gives CDR1 MGHRA, CDR2 YSYEKL.

The CDR3 DNA sequence: TGCAGCGTTGCCGGTCTAAGCGGGAGAATGGAGCAGTACTTC. Translated, it gives CSVAGLSGRMEQYF. This sequence joins TRBV29-1 and TRBJ2-7; TRBD2 aligns across 8 bases. J was trimmed by 7 bases and V by 4 bases; bases with no gene match: 12. Looked up from germline, CDR1 is SQVTM and CDR2 is ANQGSEA. This CDR3 has 14 residues.

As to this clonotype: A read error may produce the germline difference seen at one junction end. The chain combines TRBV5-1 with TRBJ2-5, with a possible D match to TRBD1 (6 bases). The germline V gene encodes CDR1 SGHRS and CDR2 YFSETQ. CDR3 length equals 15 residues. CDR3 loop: CASGLLRGSQETQYF. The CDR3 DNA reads TGCGCCAGCGGCTTGCTCAGGGGATCCCAAGAGACCCAGTACTTC.

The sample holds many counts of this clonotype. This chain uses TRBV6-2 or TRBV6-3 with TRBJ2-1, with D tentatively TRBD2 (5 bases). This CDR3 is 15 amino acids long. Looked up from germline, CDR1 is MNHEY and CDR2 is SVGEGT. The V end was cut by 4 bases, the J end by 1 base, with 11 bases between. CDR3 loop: CASSWVARSYNEQFF. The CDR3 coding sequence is TGTGCCAGCAGTTGGGTAGCGAGGTCCTACAATGAGCAGTTCTTC.